The 17 T cell receptor beta chains given below trace back to one sample, sequenced in a study of blood T cells in healthy people across ages. A second 7 to 11 cycle PCR used barcoded and J-beta primers. TCRdb passed the 5' RACE reads through MiXCR, listing each CDR3 protein once. The sample yields hundreds of thousands of distinct CDR3 sequences, 45% to 70% seen once. The sequencing sample was made of blood. The receptor source for this set is a man in his forties in good health.

This clonotype appeared a few times. The chain is built from TRBV5-1 and TRBJ2-1; D possibly corresponds to TRBD2 (5 bases). The CDR3 length is 16 residues. Germline CDR1 is SGHRS and CDR2 is YFSETQ. V was pared by 7 bases and J by 0 bases, with 17 bases between. CDR3 sequence: CASSTNRESSYNEQFF. In nucleotides, the CDR3 is TGCGCCAGCTCAACTAACCGGGAAAGCTCCTACAATGAGCAGTTCTTC.

This clonotype has more than one count but fewer than ten. The rearrangement joins TRBV7-2 to TRBJ2-7; no reliable D call. Trimming cost V 5 bases and J 0 bases, with 8 bases left between them. This CDR3 spans 13 amino acids. Per the germline V gene, CDR1 is SGHTA and CDR2 is FQGNSA. The DNA of the CDR3 is TGTGCCAGCAGCGTAAAACCCTCCTACGAGCAGTACTTC. Translated, it gives CASSVKPSYEQYF.

Many counts were recorded for this clonotype. The rearrangement links TRBV15 to TRBJ2-3, with D perhaps matching TRBD1 or TRBD2 (6 bases each). V lost 0 bases, J lost 4 bases, and 11 bases lay in between. CDR3 length equals 15 residues. Germline CDR1 is LNHNV and CDR2 is YYDKDF (reference sequence). In nucleotides, the CDR3 is TGTGCCACCAGCAGAGATCGGGGGCCCGCAGATACGCAGTATTTT. Its translation is CATSRDRGPADTQYF.

This clonotype occurred once. The V call is TRBV14, the J call TRBJ2-7; 9 bases agree with TRBD1. V was clipped by 6 bases and J by 0 bases; unmatched bases: 9. Germline CDR1 reads SGHDN; CDR2 reads FVKESK. This CDR3 contains 16 residues. CDR3 in amino acids: CASRPGQGQSSYEQYF. The CDR3 nucleotides read TGTGCCAGCAGGCCGGGACAGGGCCAGAGCTCCTACGAGCAGTACTTC.

V usage is TRBV7-3 and J usage is TRBJ1-2; 10 bases map to TRBD1. J was trimmed by 2 bases and V by 4 bases; bases with no gene match: 4. The CDR3 contains 15 residues. Germline values: CDR1 SGHTA, CDR2 FQGTGA. CDR3 sequence reads: CASSSGQGKNYGYTF. Written as DNA, the CDR3 is TGTGCCAGCAGCTCGGGACAGGGGAAGAACTATGGCTACACCTTC. The complete variable domain, with remaining parts taken from reference TRBV7-3 and TRBJ1-2, reads GAGVSQTPSNKVTEKGKYVELRCDPISGHTALYWYRQSLGQGPEFLIYFQGTGAADDSGLPNDRFFAVRPEGSVSTLKIQRTERGDSAVYLCASSSGQGKNYGYTFGSGTRLTVV.

This clonotype was detected a few times. In nucleotides, the CDR3 is TGCAGTGCTAGTTTAGTAGATACGCAGTATTTT. It is translated as CSASLVDTQYF. The gene calls are TRBV20-1 and TRBJ2-3; D not resolved. V lost 3 bases and J lost 5, with 6 bases in between. There are 11 residues in the CDR3. Per the germline V gene, CDR1 is DFQATT and CDR2 is SNEGSKA (reference sequence).

In nucleotides, the CDR3 is TGTGCCAGCAGTTACTCCCCGGGACAGGGGCTCTACGAGCAGTACTTC. Residues: CASSYSPGQGLYEQYF. The chain uses TRBV6-2 or TRBV6-3 and TRBJ2-7, with 10 bases identical to TRBD1. The CDR3 is 16 amino acids. The junction had 5 bases not matched to a gene; V was cut back by 0 bases and J by 3 bases. Germline V gene sequence: CDR1 MNHEY, CDR2 SVGEGT.

The chain is built from TRBV20-1 and TRBJ1-1; perhaps TRBD1 as D (6 bases). V lost 1 base and J lost 4, with 19 bases in between. The CDR3 extends over 16 amino acids. Germline V gives CDR1 DFQATT, CDR2 SNEGSKA (reference sequence). In DNA, the CDR3 is TGCAGTGCTAGAGGCCACAACAGGGCTCAGGGCACTGAAGCTTTCTTT. Its protein is CSARGHNRAQGTEAFF.

J is TRBJ2-5 and V is TRBV29-1, with no clear D. CDR3 size: 12 residues. V lost 7 bases, J lost 6 bases, and 15 bases lay in between. Germline values: CDR1 SQVTM, CDR2 ANQGSEA. CDR3 nucleotide sequence: TGCAGCGCCACCGAATCGCAAAAGACCCAGTACTTC. This translates into CSATESQKTQYF.

This chain connects TRBV12-3 or TRBV12-4 to TRBJ2-3; TRBD2 matches 8 bases. With V trimmed by 6 bases and J by 4 bases, 9 bases remained unmatched. This CDR3 has 15 amino acids. In DNA, the CDR3 is TGTGCCAGCAGAATAAGCGGGAGTCGGTCAGATACGCAGTATTTT. It encodes CASRISGSRSDTQYF.

V usage is TRBV7-9 and J usage is TRBJ1-1, with D possibly matching TRBD1 (6 bases). Germline V gene lookup returns CDR1 SEHNR and CDR2 FQNEAQ (reference sequence). The CDR3 spans 14 residues. Deletions cut 5 bases from V and 5 bases from J, with 15 bases between. CDR3 DNA: TGTGCCAGCAGCACGGGGGGCCCGGGGACTGAAGCTTTCTTT. Amino acid sequence: CASSTGGPGTEAFF. Supplemented by reference TRBV7-9 and TRBJ1-1, the full variable domain reads DTGVSQNPRHKITKRGQNVTFRCDPISEHNRLYWYRQTLGQGPEFLTYFQNEAQLEKSRLLSDRFSAERPKGSFSTLEIQRTEQGDSAMYLCASSTGGPGTEAFFGQGTRLTVV.

This clonotype was counted between two and nine times. This sequence joins TRBV2 and TRBJ1-2; tentative D call: TRBD1 (6 bases). Trimming cost V 11 bases and J 4 bases, with 17 bases left between them. This CDR3 contains 13 residues. Germline CDR1 is SNHLY and CDR2 is FYNNEI. The CDR3 DNA reads as TGTGCCGCCACGAAAGGGGGGGCCTATGGCTACACCTTC. This translates into CAATKGGAYGYTF.

The genes are TRBV25-1 and TRBJ2-7; D may be TRBD1 or TRBD2 (5 bases each). The J call may be in error: the DNA end matches TRBJ2-5 better. Looked up from germline, CDR1 is MGHDK and CDR2 is SYGVNS. The CDR3 loop spans 14 amino acids. The CDR3 spells CASSDSGRAETQYF. CDR3 DNA sequence: TGTGCCAGCAGTGACAGCGGCAGGGCGGAGACCCAGTACTTC.

This clonotype has a handful of counts. The chain couples TRBV7-2 to TRBJ2-5; D is ambiguous. The CDR3 has 15 amino acids. Between the trimmed V and J ends, which lost 1 base and 2 bases, there was a span of 11 bases. CDR1 is SGHTA, CDR2 FQGNSA, per germline. CDR3 sequence reads: CASSLGPTIQETQYF. CDR3 DNA: TGTGCCAGCAGCTTAGGACCGACGATACAAGAGACCCAGTACTTC.

V is TRBV12-3 or TRBV12-4 and J is TRBJ1-5, with 7 bases identical to TRBD1. This CDR3 is 19 amino acids long. With V trimmed by 3 bases and J by 0 bases, 14 bases remained unmatched. DNA for the CDR3: TGTGCCAGCAGTTTTGGCAGGGGGACTGATTTTTATAGCAATCAGCCCCAGCATTTT. This translates into CASSFGRGTDFYSNQPQHF.

This clonotype was picked up one time. The chain has TRBV7-9 and TRBJ2-3; D call uncertain. Trimming cost V 5 bases and J 4 bases, with 7 bases left between them. The CDR3 spans 12 residues. Germline V gene data show CDR1 as SEHNR and CDR2 as FQNEAQ (reference sequence). CDR3 DNA: TGTGCCAGCAGCCCCGCCCCAGATACGCAGTATTTT. As protein: CASSPAPDTQYF.

The chain recombines TRBV5-1 with TRBJ2-1; 7 bases agree with TRBD2. J lost 7 bases, V lost 0 bases, and 10 bases had no gene match. The CDR3 runs 16 residues. Germline loops: CDR1 SGHRS, CDR2 YFSETQ. CDR3 protein: CASSLESGGMLNEQFF. The CDR3 coding sequence is TGCGCCAGCAGCTTGGAGTCGGGGGGTATGTTGAATGAGCAGTTCTTC.